The 15 T cell receptor beta chains below all came from one sample that was sequenced in a study of blood T cell repertoires in COVID-19. Clones were read by immunoSEQ multiplex PCR, and TCRdb kept only the in-frame ones, dropping some. The sample yields 110,000 to 150,000 clones, around 85% seen once. What was sequenced was peripheral blood. The receptors originated from a man in his fifties with acute or convalescent COVID-19.

This chain joins TRBV18 and TRBJ1-5; tentative D call: TRBD1 (6 bases). CDR3 length: 16 residues. Germline-derived CDR1 and CDR2 are KGHSH and LQKENI. Between the trimmed V and J ends, which lost 2 bases and 0 bases, there was a span of 11 bases. The CDR3 nucleotides read TGTGCCAGCTCACCAAAGGCAGGGGCTAGCAATCAGCCCCAGCATTTT. The encoded protein is CASSPKAGASNQPQHF.

The chain uses TRBV6-2 or TRBV6-3 and TRBJ2-2; 7 bases match TRBD2. CDR1 and CDR2 (germline): MNHEY, SVGEGT. V was pared by 4 bases and J by 0 bases, with 14 bases of the junction left unmatched. This CDR3 has 19 residues. This CDR3 reads CASSSSPGWAGANTGELFF. The DNA for the CDR3 is TGTGCCAGCAGTTCTTCCCCTGGCTGGGCGGGAGCGAACACCGGGGAGCTGTTTTTT.

This chain links TRBV6-5 with TRBJ1-4; D may be TRBD1 (6 bases). The CDR3 length is 14 residues. Trimming removed 0 bases from V and 8 bases from J, with 10 bases in between. From germline, CDR1 is MNHEY and CDR2 SVGAGI. CDR3 in DNA: TGTGCCAGCAGTTACTCAGGCGGACAGGAAAAACTGTTTTTT. It codes for CASSYSGGQEKLFF.

This chain joins TRBV9 and TRBJ1-1; tentatively, D is TRBD1 (6 bases). The CDR3 covers 16 residues. V was clipped by 0 bases and J by 5 bases, with 17 bases between them. Per germline, CDR1 SGDLS and CDR2 YYNGEE. The CDR3 here is CASSVAARGGDTEAFF. CDR3 DNA: TGTGCCAGCAGCGTAGCGGCCAGGGGTGGAGATACTGAAGCTTTCTTT. Using reference TRBV9 and TRBJ1-1 for the parts outside the CDR3, the full variable domain is DSGVTQTPKHLITATGQRVTLRCSPRSGDLSVYWYQQSLDQGLQFLIQYYNGEERAKGNILERFSAQQFPDLHSELNLSSLELGDSALYFCASSVAARGGDTEAFFGQGTRLTVV.

V gene TRBV5-1 combines with J gene TRBJ2-1; 7 nucleotides agree with TRBD2. Losses at the gene ends were 2 bases for V and 3 bases for J; bases not matched to a gene: 5. The germline V gene has CDR1 SGHRS and CDR2 YFSETQ. The CDR3 covers 15 residues. CDR3 sequence reads: CASSLTSANYNEQFF. The CDR3 DNA reads TGCGCCAGCAGCTTAACTAGCGCAAACTACAATGAGCAGTTCTTC.

The V and J genes are TRBV6-5 and TRBJ2-7; 8 nucleotides line up with TRBD1. CDR1 and CDR2 from the germline V gene are MNHEY and SVGAGI. This CDR3 contains 15 residues. Germline trimming cut 11 bases from V and 2 bases from J; bases unmatched to any gene: 14. The CDR3 reads CASRVPGQATYEQYF. The CDR3 DNA reads TGTGCCTCAAGGGTCCCGGGACAGGCTACCTACGAGCAGTACTTC.

The chain combines TRBV18 with TRBJ1-1, with 10 bases fitting TRBD1. The germline gives CDR1 KGHSH, CDR2 LQKENI. CDR3 length equals 19 residues. V was pared by 5 bases and J by 4 bases, with 19 bases of the junction left unmatched. In DNA form, the CDR3 reads TGTGCCAGCTCAGCAAACCATAGACAGGGGGCACGGTATGGCACTGAAGCTTTCTTT. Translation gives CASSANHRQGARYGTEAFF. The whole variable domain, filled in from reference TRBV18 and TRBJ1-1, reads NAGVMQNPRHLVRRRGQEARLRCSPMKGHSHVYWYRQLPEEGLKFMVYLQKENIIDESGMPKERFSAEFPKEGPSILRIQQVVRGDSAAYFCASSANHRQGARYGTEAFFGQGTRLTVV.

This clone was detected only once. The chain is built from TRBV3-1 (or the pseudogene TRBV3-2) and TRBJ1-3, with D uncertain. The V end lost 4 bases, the J end lost 3 bases, and 19 bases lay between the germline ends. This CDR3 is 17 amino acids long. The germline V gene encodes CDR1 LGHDT and CDR2 YNNKEL (reference sequence). In DNA form, the CDR3 reads TGTGCCAGCAGCCGTCAGATTGGTTTCTGGTATGGAAACACCATATATTTT. Its translation is CASSRQIGFWYGNTIYF.

J is TRBJ2-5 and V is TRBV6-1, with 13 bases fitting TRBD2. Germline trimming cut 4 bases from V and 5 bases from J; bases unmatched to any gene: 7. Germline assignment: CDR1 MNHNS and CDR2 SASEGT. This CDR3 region has 16 residues. Written as DNA, the CDR3 is TGTGCCAGCAGTGGGAGACTAGCGGGGGGCGGGGAGACCCAGTACTTC. Residues: CASSGRLAGGGETQYF.

The CDR3 DNA reads TGTGCCAGCAGCCCATTAGAGCCACTTAATGGCTACACCTTC. Encoded protein: CASSPLEPLNGYTF. V and J are TRBV14 and TRBJ1-2; D is unclear. CDR3 size: 14 residues. Trimming removed 4 bases from V and 6 bases from J, with 15 bases in between. CDR1 and CDR2 from the germline V gene are SGHDN and FVKESK.

The rearrangement joins TRBV19 to TRBJ1-1; TRBD1 matches at 8 bases. CDR3 length: 16 residues. Germline assignment: CDR1 LNHDA and CDR2 SQIVND (reference sequence). V lost 7 bases and J lost 0; bases outside the gene matches: 10. In nucleotides, the CDR3 is TGTGCCAGTATACGGGGGACAGGTACCATGAACACTGAAGCTTTCTTT. Translated: CASIRGTGTMNTEAFF.

The V call is TRBV6-4, the J call TRBJ1-2; no reliable D call. Germline loops: CDR1 MRHNA, CDR2 SNTAGT. The CDR3 runs to 13 residues. V lost 5 bases to trimming and J lost 4 bases, with 11 bases between them. In nucleotides, the CDR3 is TGTGCCAGCAGTCCAGTTGCCTTCTATGGCTACACCTTC. It codes for CASSPVAFYGYTF.

The rearrangement joins TRBV21-1 to TRBJ1-1; TRBD1, the table's D call, lacks a check against the DNA. TRBV21-1 is reported as a pseudogene. The CDR3 consists of 18 residues. The CDR3 nucleotides read TGTGCCAGCAGCAAATCTCCCTGGGACAGGGGGCTGTGGACTGAAGCTTTCTTT. It is translated as CASSKSPWDRGLWTEAFF.

Only a few counts were recorded for this clone. The J gene is TRBJ2-1, the V gene TRBV10-1; TRBD2 matches 15 bases. CDR3 length equals 14 residues. The V gene's germline CDR1 is WNHNN and CDR2 SYGVQD (reference sequence). J gave up 12 bases and V 6 bases, and 6 bases lay outside the gene matches. In nucleotides, the CDR3 is TGCGCCAGCAGCTGGACTAGCGGGAGGGCCGGGCAGTTCTTC. Translating gives CASSWTSGRAGQFF.

The chain combines TRBV5-1 with TRBJ2-1, with 8 nucleotides matching TRBD1. CDR1 is SGHRS and CDR2 is YFSETQ in the germline V gene. After removal of 3 bases from V and 8 bases from J, the junction contained 1 base not matched to a gene. CDR3 length: 12 residues. CDR3 nucleotides: TGCGCCAGCAGCTCAGGGGGCGATGAGCAGTTCTTC. It codes for CASSSGGDEQFF.